One sample yielded the 9 T cell receptor beta chains listed below, sequenced in a study of blood T cell repertoires in COVID-19. The assay was immunoSEQ multiplex PCR, and TCRdb's table has in-frame clones only and misses some. In the table there are about 270,000 clones, about 91% of which are singletons. Sequences were obtained from PBMCs or T cells enriched from blood (not recorded which). These receptors came from a woman aged 40 to 50 with acute COVID-19.

The chain employs TRBV7-2 and TRBJ1-2; no firm D call. Germline CDR1 SGHTA, CDR2 FQGNSA. The CDR3 is 12 amino acids. Between the trimmed V and J ends, which lost 2 bases and 8 bases, there was a span of 9 bases. As DNA, the CDR3 is TGTGCCAGCAGCTTATCCAGTCCCGGCTACACCTTC. It specifies CASSLSSPGYTF.

The sample holds one count of this clone. This rearrangement joins TRBV4-1 to TRBJ2-5, with a weak D call TRBD1 (6 bases). Per germline, CDR1 MGHRA and CDR2 YSYEKL. The CDR3 contains 15 residues. V was cut by 1 base and J by 6 bases, with 15 bases left in between. CDR3 protein: CASSQGLAWGQTQYF. The CDR3 region has the DNA TGCGCCAGCAGCCAAGGGTTAGCATGGGGGCAGACCCAGTACTTC.

This clone was observed a handful of times. The chain joins TRBV2 to TRBJ2-5, with 7 positions matching TRBD2. Germline assignment: CDR1 SNHLY and CDR2 FYNNEI. This CDR3 has 14 amino acids. V shed 4 bases and J 4 bases; nucleotides not matched to a gene: 6. Here the CDR3 DNA reads TGTGCCAGCAGTGCCGGACTAGTCCCAGAGACCCAGTACTTC. As protein: CASSAGLVPETQYF.

The J gene is TRBJ2-7, the V gene TRBV6-5, with D uncertain. Germline V CDR1 and CDR2: MNHEY, SVGAGI. V lost 0 bases, J lost 2 bases, and 8 bases lay in between. The CDR3 has 14 amino acids. CDR3 protein: CASSYSRATYEQYF. The DNA of the CDR3 is TGTGCCAGCAGTTACTCGAGAGCAACCTACGAGCAGTACTTC.

The chain links TRBV2 to TRBJ1-2; TRBD1 aligns across 8 bases. The J segment lost 4 bases and the V segment lost 6 bases, leaving 10 bases of the junction unmatched. The CDR3 loop spans 15 amino acids. Germline V gene data show CDR1 as SNHLY and CDR2 as FYNNEI. CDR3 sequence: CASSPNQGAVYGYTF. CDR3 coding DNA: TGTGCCAGCAGCCCTAATCAGGGGGCGGTCTATGGCTACACCTTC.

This clone was seen only once. The chain recombines TRBV7-2 with TRBJ1-1; no definite D call. V was pared by 7 bases and J by 5 bases, with 17 bases between. The CDR3 extends over 14 amino acids. CDR1 SGHTA and CDR2 FQGNSA come from the germline V gene. CDR3 sequence reads: CASTPFGGETEAFF. DNA of the CDR3: TGTGCCAGCACCCCCTTTGGAGGAGAGACTGAAGCTTTCTTT.

This chain joins TRBV5-5 and TRBJ2-2; D may be TRBD1 (6 bases). V was pared by 4 bases and J by 4 bases, with 14 bases between. The germline V gene encodes CDR1 SGHKS and CDR2 YYEKEE (reference sequence). This CDR3 is 15 amino acids long. The CDR3 region has the DNA TGTGCCAGCAGCCTCGGGATAGGGGGCACCGGGGAGCTGTTTTTT. Amino acid sequence: CASSLGIGGTGELFF.

V gene TRBV7-2 combines with J gene TRBJ2-1, with 11 positions matching TRBD2. The length of the CDR3 is 16 residues. The germline CDR1 and CDR2 sequences are SGHTA and FQGNSA. V trimming: 3 bases; J trimming: 7 bases; junction bases outside the gene matches: 8. In nucleotides, the CDR3 is TGTGCCAGCAGCTTCACTAGCGGGAGTTCGGGTAATGAGCAGTTCTTC. Encoded protein: CASSFTSGSSGNEQFF. Filled out from reference TRBV7-2 and TRBJ2-1, the complete variable domain reads GAGVSQSPSNKVTEKGKDVELRCDPISGHTALYWYRQSLGQGLEFLIYFQGNSAPDKSGLPSDRFSAERTGGSVSTLTIQRTQQEDSAVYLCASSFTSGSSGNEQFFGPGTRLTVL.

The genes are TRBV3-1 (or the pseudogene TRBV3-2) and TRBJ2-1; a possible D gene is TRBD2 (5 bases). The CDR3 consists of 16 residues. Germline CDR1 reads LGHDT; CDR2 reads YNNKEL (reference sequence). V was clipped by 1 base and J by 5 bases, with 15 bases between them. The CDR3 here is CASSQVPSGLDNEQFF. CDR3 nucleotides: TGTGCCAGCAGCCAAGTCCCCAGCGGTCTTGACAATGAGCAGTTCTTC.